The clone carrying this TCR delta chain was counted only a few times. Antigen: not known. Germline assignment: CDR1 TSWWSYY and CDR2 QGS. The CDR3 covers 13 residues. The germline V and J ends were trimmed by 3 bases and 2 bases, with 7 bases remaining between them. This entry belongs to a study of Vδ1+ human thymocytes. Study-wide results and caveats: Thymic TRG and TRD repertoires appeared highly polyclonal, with Gaussian CDR3 length distributions.

Sequences come from RNA converted to cDNA by reverse transcription. Pooled V-gene forward primers with one constant-region reverse primer generated the CDR3 amplicons by multiplex PCR. TCRdb fed the multiplex PCR reads into CATT to redo clone calling. This table has about 55,000 delta-chain clones, less than 20% appearing once. The rearrangement uses TRDV1 and TRDJ1; D is uncertain. This sequence originates from a boy under three years old who had congenital heart surgery. Sequenced: Vdelta1+ gamma-delta thymocytes from the thymus. Documented subset: FACS-sorted CD3+ TCRalphabeta- TCRVdelta1+ TCRVdelta2- thymocytes. Here the CDR3 DNA reads TGTGCTCTTGGGGATCCTCGAACCGATAAACTCATCTTT. This codes for CALGDPRTDKLIF.